This T cell receptor beta chain was sequenced for a study of T-cell memory formation after mild COVID-19. Overall study context: The study found TCR clusters largely donor specific. Study-level findings and limits: Most CD4+ clones that shrank were in CM and EM, while CD8+ ones turned up in EMRA. There was no confirmation that second-wave clones peaking on day 37 were SARS-CoV-2 specific.

Comment on this clonotype: The antigen remains undetermined.

The CDR3 has 15 amino acids. Trimming took 5 bases from V and 4 from J, leaving 17 bases between them. From germline, CDR1 is LNHDA and CDR2 SQIVND (reference sequence). MiXCR, run by TCRdb on the 5' RACE reads, gives a single entry per CDR3 protein. Of about 560,000 distinct CDR3 sequences detected, about a fifth appear once; the ten largest clones hold approximately 8%. Sequencing used PBMCs or a T cell subset sorted from them (not recorded which). The TCR was taken from an adult woman who had mild COVID-19 (a few samples of this study predate the infection). Cell type and time point are not known. V and J are TRBV19 and TRBJ1-1, with D maybe TRBD1 (5 bases). CDR3 DNA sequence: TGTGCCAGTAGTCCTCAGACAGAAATAGGCACTGAAGCTTTCTTT. Translated, it gives CASSPQTEIGTEAFF.